The 8 T cell receptor beta chains in this list originate from one sample, sequenced in a study of blood T cell repertoires in COVID-19. Profiled with immunoSEQ multiplex PCR; TCRdb holds only in-frame clones, not every one. In the table there are approximately 210,000 clones, 84% of which are singletons. The sample consisted of peripheral blood. These receptors came from a man aged 30 to 45 with active or convalescent COVID-19.

The chain joins TRBV9 to TRBJ1-6; 9 nucleotides match TRBD1. V lost 3 bases, J lost 10 bases, and 2 bases stayed unmatched. CDR1 is SGDLS and CDR2 is YYNGEE in the germline V gene. This CDR3 region has 13 residues. The CDR3 coding sequence is TGTGCCAGCAGCGGGGGACAGGGCTCACCCCTCCACTTT. This encodes CASSGGQGSPLHF.

The chain is built from TRBV11-3 and TRBJ1-1, with 7 bases fitting TRBD1. There are 12 residues in the CDR3. Germline V gene data show CDR1 as SGHNT and CDR2 as YENEEA. With V trimmed by 3 bases and J by 8 bases, 3 bases remained unmatched. This chain's CDR3 is CASSFRGQEAFF. The CDR3 bases are TGTGCCAGCAGCTTTAGGGGACAGGAAGCTTTCTTT.

V usage is TRBV11-2 and J usage is TRBJ1-2, with D possibly matching TRBD1 (5 bases). V was clipped by 2 bases and J by 4 bases, with 11 bases between them. In germline, CDR1 is SGHAT, CDR2 FQNNGV. The CDR3 loop spans 14 amino acids. CDR3 residues: CASSLRTGLYGYTF. The CDR3 DNA reads TGTGCCAGCAGCTTAAGGACGGGACTCTATGGCTACACCTTC.

The chain recombines TRBV5-3 with TRBJ1-5; D perhaps matches TRBD1 (6 bases). TRBV5-3 is classed as an ORF, of uncertain function. This CDR3 is 13 amino acids long. With 5 bases removed from V and 12 bases from J, the gap between germline ends came to 18 bases. This chain's CDR3 is CARRKRTDSFQHF. In nucleotides, the CDR3 is TGTGCCAGAAGGAAGCGTACGGACAGCTTCCAGCATTTT.

The chain uses TRBV2 and TRBJ1-5; D is unresolved. Per germline, CDR1 SNHLY and CDR2 FYNNEI. V shed 7 bases and J shed 0 bases, with 10 bases lying between them. This CDR3 region has 14 residues. CDR3 sequence reads: CASNPDNSNQPQHF. The CDR3 bases are TGTGCCAGCAACCCAGACAATAGCAATCAGCCCCAGCATTTT.

This chain uses TRBV7-2 with TRBJ2-5; 11 nucleotides agree with TRBD2. The trim removed 1 base at V and 1 base at J, leaving 2 bases unmatched. There are 16 residues in the CDR3. Germline V gives CDR1 SGHTA, CDR2 FQGNSA. CDR3 amino acids: CASSLVAGGPQETQYF. CDR3 DNA sequence: TGTGCCAGCAGCTTAGTAGCGGGGGGGCCCCAAGAGACCCAGTACTTC.

The chain has TRBV19 and TRBJ1-4, with D possibly matching TRBD1 (5 bases). CDR1 LNHDA and CDR2 SQIVND come from the germline V gene (reference sequence). The CDR3 covers 16 residues. The ends were cut back, 1 base at V and 8 bases at J, with 17 bases in the middle. CDR3 bases: TGTGCCAGTAGTATAGGGTCAGGGTTGTCGGCCGAAAAACTGTTTTTT. Its translation: CASSIGSGLSAEKLFF.

CDR3 protein: CASSYRGIGNTEAFF. CDR3 sequence (DNA): TGTGCCAGCAGCTACAGGGGGATTGGGAACACTGAAGCTTTCTTT. The V gene is TRBV11-2, the J gene TRBJ1-1; TRBD1 matches at 8 bases. Germline V gene sequence: CDR1 SGHAT, CDR2 FQNNGV. V gave up 4 bases and J gave up 1 base; unmatched junction bases: 5. The CDR3 has 15 amino acids.